This T cell receptor (beta chain) was captured by sequencing in a study of beta chain features in type 1 diabetes. Whole-study findings and limits: In every one of the four CD4+ subsets, TCRB CDR3s were moderately but significantly shorter in Type 1 diabetes patients. A PCR bias possibly favoring shorter templates would apply equally to patients and controls. Type 1 diabetes patients had fewer VDJ junction insertions and more deletions.

CDR1 and CDR2 from the germline V gene are SQVTM and ANQGSEA. V was cut by 3 bases and J by 3 bases, with 13 bases left in between. The CDR3 consists of 14 residues. Every isolated RNA sample was fully reverse transcribed, so sequencing captured expressed TCRB transcripts. The read count averaged about 3.6 million across naive, central memory and regulatory T cell samples. The data were produced by immunoSEQ multiplex PCR, yet TCRdb's version contains in-frame clones alone and is incomplete. The sample records about 170,000 clones, about 7.8% being singletons. This clone has just a few counts. Its antigen remains unknown.

Sequencing was done on a sample of central memory CD4+ T cells from blood. The sequence was obtained from a woman aged 35 to 49 with type 1 diabetes. The chain combines TRBV29-1 with TRBJ2-3; a possible D gene is TRBD2 (5 bases). DNA for the CDR3: TGCAGCGTTGATTCAGGAGCGGTGACAGATACGCAGTATTTT. It translates to CSVDSGAVTDTQYF.